These T cell receptor beta chains were read from a single sample in a study of resident and recirculating memory T cells in vitiligo. Using immunoSEQ multiplex PCR, the repertoire was profiled, and TCRdb retains in-frame clones only, with some absent. Of about 76,000 clones in the sample, just over 90% were seen once. Material: blood. The origin of the receptors is a male donor with vitiligo. CDR3s include the opening cysteine and the closing phenylalanine or tryptophan. D genes are given only for firm matches. Clone size is given for some rows only: seen once, a few or many times, or a class if the clone is expanded.

clone_size: .; j_call: TRBJ2-5; v_call: TRBV5-4; d_call: .; cdr3_aa: CASSLAPQETQYF; cdr3_nt: TGTGCCAGCAGCTTGGCCCCTCAGGAGACCCAGTACTTC
clone_size: once; j_call: TRBJ2-5; v_call: TRBV6-5; d_call: .; cdr3_aa: CASSRGRLETQYF; cdr3_nt: TGTGCCAGCAGCAGGGGCCGTCTAGAGACCCAGTACTTC
clone_size: .; j_call: TRBJ1-5; v_call: TRBV27; d_call: .; cdr3_aa: CASSLYRMNGQPQHF; cdr3_nt: TGTGCCAGCAGTTTATACAGGATGAATGGACAGCCCCAGCATTTT
clone_size: .; j_call: TRBJ1-1; v_call: TRBV28; d_call: .; cdr3_aa: CASSLLSGMNTEAFF; cdr3_nt: TGTGCCAGCAGTTTATTGTCCGGGATGAACACTGAAGCTTTCTTT
clone_size: once; j_call: TRBJ2-3; v_call: TRBV7-2; d_call: TRBD2; cdr3_aa: CASSFMTSGTDTQYF; cdr3_nt: TGTGCCAGCAGCTTTATGACTAGCGGGACAGATACGCAGTATTTT
clone_size: .; j_call: TRBJ2-7; v_call: TRBV27; d_call: .; cdr3_aa: CASSREGAGLSYEQYF; cdr3_nt: TGTGCCAGCAGCCGGGAAGGAGCGGGCCTATCCTACGAGCAGTACTTC
clone_size: .; j_call: TRBJ1-1; v_call: TRBV9; d_call: TRBD1; cdr3_aa: CASSARDRGLITEAFF; cdr3_nt: TGTGCCAGCAGCGCCCGGGACAGGGGGCTGATCACTGAAGCTTTCTTT
clone_size: once; j_call: TRBJ2-2; v_call: TRBV27; d_call: .; cdr3_aa: CASLAVPSTGELFF; cdr3_nt: TGTGCCAGCTTAGCTGTCCCGAGCACCGGGGAGCTGTTTTTT
clone_size: once; j_call: TRBJ2-1; v_call: TRBV19; d_call: TRBD2; cdr3_aa: CASSIASGSLEQFF; cdr3_nt: TGTGCCAGTAGTATAGCTAGCGGGAGTCTAGAGCAGTTCTTC
clone_size: .; j_call: TRBJ2-7; v_call: TRBV7-8; d_call: .; cdr3_aa: CASSPGGRGTYEQYF; cdr3_nt: TGTGCCAGCAGCCCTGGGGGCAGGGGTACCTACGAGCAGTACTTC
clone_size: .; j_call: TRBJ2-7; v_call: TRBV7-8; d_call: TRBD1; cdr3_aa: CASSSRWLTGYEQYF; cdr3_nt: TGTGCCAGCAGCTCCCGCTGGCTGACAGGGTACGAGCAGTACTTC
clone_size: .; j_call: TRBJ2-3; v_call: TRBV7-3; d_call: .; cdr3_aa: CASSLGTYRTDTQYF; cdr3_nt: TGTGCCAGCAGCTTGGGGACTTACCGCACAGATACGCAGTATTTT
clone_size: .; j_call: TRBJ2-7; v_call: TRBV28; d_call: TRBD1; cdr3_aa: CASSTTGVEQYF; cdr3_nt: TGTGCCAGCAGCACGACAGGGGTCGAGCAGTACTTC
clone_size: .; j_call: TRBJ2-1; v_call: TRBV6-1; d_call: .; cdr3_aa: CASRLERSSYNEQFF; cdr3_nt: TGTGCCAGTCGGCTCGAGAGGAGCTCCTACAATGAGCAGTTCTTC